This TCR beta chain was profiled in a study of early T cells in non-severe SARS-CoV-2 infection. Overall study findings and caveats: The study's VDJdb matching favored anti-spike CD8 responses and missed private and CD4 specificities.

Individual cDNA molecules received unique molecular identifiers. TCRdb redid the calling of the 5' RACE reads with MiXCR, one entry per CDR3 protein. The data contain about 64,000 distinct CDR3 sequences, about 12% of them singletons. This clonotype has more than one count but fewer than ten. Its antigen is as yet unknown. V lost 4 bases, J lost 0 bases, and 10 bases lay in between. This CDR3 has 14 residues. CDR1 MNHEY and CDR2 SVGEGT come from the germline V gene. Sample: whole blood, taken at baseline. This sequence joins TRBV6-2 or TRBV6-3 and TRBJ2-7; a possible D gene is TRBD1 (5 bases). This TCR came from an adult who was a healthcare worker with PCR-confirmed SARS-CoV-2 infection or an uninfected control (not recorded which). CDR3 bases: TGTGCCAGCAGTTTGGACACGGGCTCCTACGAGCAGTACTTC. Amino acid sequence: CASSLDTGSYEQYF.